Below are 26 T cell receptor beta chains sequenced from a single sample in a study of Tregs in tolerant kidney transplant recipients. TCRdb's copy holds only in-frame clones and misses some; the assay was immunoSEQ multiplex PCR. The repertoire includes around 86,000 clones, 75% to 95% of them detected once, and 1.5% to 2% sits in the top ten. Recipients received nonmyeloablative bone marrow transplants from related graft donors, with transient mixed chimerism. The sample consisted of CD4+ T cells from blood (PBMCs), taken 24 months after the transplant. These TCRs come from a human patient who received a combined kidney and bone marrow transplant. Some T cells may possibly be graft donor cells.

This clone has just a few counts. The chain combines TRBV6-5 with TRBJ1-3; 7 bases are shared with TRBD1. V lost 7 bases and J lost 3; bases outside the gene matches: 3. The CDR3 contains 13 residues. Looked up from germline, CDR1 is MNHEY and CDR2 is SVGAGI. The CDR3 loop reads CASKQGSGNTIYF. CDR3 bases: TGTGCCAGCAAACAGGGGAGTGGAAACACCATATATTTT.

V gene TRBV15 combines with J gene TRBJ2-5, with TRBD2 identical over 9 bases. The germline V gene encodes CDR1 LNHNV and CDR2 YYDKDF (reference sequence). With 0 bases clipped from V and 4 bases from J, the junction kept 3 bases outside the gene matches. The CDR3 sequence is 15 residues long. The CDR3 DNA is TGTGCCACCAGCAGAGACGGGCGGGGGGGAGAGACCCAGTACTTC. Its protein product is CATSRDGRGGETQYF.

CDR3 nucleotides: TGTGCCAGCAGGGTAGACAGGGCTTCACCCCTCCACTTT. It yields the protein CASRVDRASPLHF. The chain uses TRBV6-5 and TRBJ1-6; 7 bases are shared with TRBD1. V shed 6 bases and J 9 bases; nucleotides not matched to a gene: 5. This CDR3 comprises 13 residues. Germline values: CDR1 MNHEY, CDR2 SVGAGI.

This chain uses TRBV7-9 with TRBJ1-2, with a weak D call TRBD1 (5 bases). The germline V gene encodes CDR1 SEHNR and CDR2 FQNEAQ (reference sequence). The CDR3 extends over 14 amino acids. V lost 3 bases and J 8 bases, leaving 16 bases between the germline ends. The DNA of the CDR3 is TGTGCCAGCAGCTTGGCGCAGGGCTCGCGAGGCTACACCTTC. Translating gives CASSLAQGSRGYTF.

The chain couples TRBV4-2 to TRBJ1-2; 9 bases are shared with TRBD1. The CDR3 has 16 amino acids. J gave up 6 bases and V 1 base, and 9 bases lay outside the gene matches. CDR1 and CDR2 (germline): LGHNA, YNFKEQ. The CDR3 region is CASSQAGQGTEDGYTF. The CDR3 nucleotides read TGTGCCAGCAGCCAAGCGGGACAGGGTACAGAAGATGGCTACACCTTC.

The chain links TRBV7-6 to TRBJ2-7; 7 bases are shared with TRBD1. This CDR3 region has 14 residues. Unmatched junction bases numbered 5, after V lost 5 bases and J lost 1 base. Germline values: CDR1 SGHVS, CDR2 FNYEAQ. The DNA for the CDR3 is TGTGCCAGCAGCGCGAAACAGGGGTCCTACGAGCAGTACTTC. This encodes CASSAKQGSYEQYF.

This clone appeared once. The chain joins TRBV29-1 to TRBJ1-5; a possible D gene is TRBD1 (5 bases). Between the trimmed V and J ends, which lost 7 bases and 7 bases, there was a span of 20 bases. The CDR3 extends over 14 amino acids. Looked up from germline, CDR1 is SQVTM and CDR2 is ANQGSEA. The DNA for the CDR3 is TGCAGCGCAGAAGAAGACAGTAAATGGCAGCCCCAGCATTTT. This sequence encodes CSAEEDSKWQPQHF.

V is TRBV11-2 and J is TRBJ2-4; D ambiguous. The CDR3 is 13 amino acids. The V end was cut by 5 bases, the J end by 0 bases, with 5 bases between. Germline CDR1 and CDR2: SGHAT and FQNNGV. The CDR3 nucleotides read TGTGCCAGCAGCCTACTAGCCAAAAACATTCAGTACTTC. Residues: CASSLLAKNIQYF.

The V gene is TRBV5-1, the J gene TRBJ2-3, with 11 bases lining up with TRBD2. V was clipped by 4 bases and J by 4 bases; unmatched bases: 11. From germline, CDR1 is SGHRS and CDR2 YFSETQ. CDR3 length: 17 residues. The CDR3 region has the DNA TGCGCCAGCAGCCCCCGCGGTAGCGGGGGGGCATCAGATACGCAGTATTTT. This encodes CASSPRGSGGASDTQYF.

This clone was seen only a few times. V gene TRBV4-2 combines with J gene TRBJ1-3; 9 bases are a match to TRBD1. The CDR3 length is 15 residues. J was trimmed by 7 bases and V by 3 bases; bases with no gene match: 7. Per germline, CDR1 LGHNA and CDR2 YNFKEQ. The CDR3 DNA reads TGTGCCAGCAGCCATGCGGGACAGGGAGGCAACACCATATATTTT. As protein: CASSHAGQGGNTIYF.

The chain couples TRBV30 to TRBJ1-2; D not certain. The length of the CDR3 is 13 residues. Germline V gene sequence: CDR1 GTSNPN, CDR2 SVGIG (reference sequence). V lost 4 bases to trimming and J lost 2 bases, with 11 bases between them. In DNA form, the CDR3 reads TGTGCCTGGACCGAGGCACCAAACTATGGCTACACCTTC. Protein sequence: CAWTEAPNYGYTF.

This clone was seen only once. The V call is TRBV19, the J call TRBJ2-5, with 8 bases lining up with TRBD1. The DNA end lines up better with TRBJ2-7; the J call may be wrong. The CDR3 runs 14 residues. The germline CDR1 and CDR2 sequences are LNHDA and SQIVND (reference sequence). In DNA, the CDR3 is TGTGCCAGTAGTACGAGGCAGGGGGCTCGCGAGCAGTACTTC. It specifies CASSTRQGAREQYF.

CDR3 sequence (DNA): TGTGCCAGCTCACCACTCGGGGTTGGCAATCAGCCCCAGCATTTT. This codes for CASSPLGVGNQPQHF. This chain links TRBV18 with TRBJ1-5; D call uncertain. This CDR3 region has 15 residues. Germline CDR1 reads KGHSH; CDR2 reads LQKENI. V dropped 1 base and J dropped 2 bases, with 9 bases sitting between them.

The V gene is TRBV7-9, the J gene TRBJ2-7, with D tentatively TRBD1 (6 bases). The CDR3 consists of 14 residues. From germline, CDR1 is SEHNR and CDR2 FQNEAQ (reference sequence). V was shortened by 0 bases and J by 5 bases, with 11 bases between the two germline ends. The CDR3 region is CASSLAHRDNEQYF. The DNA of the CDR3 is TGTGCCAGCAGCTTAGCTCACAGGGACAACGAGCAGTACTTC.

The gene calls are TRBV5-4 and TRBJ2-7, with D perhaps matching TRBD2 (6 bases). CDR1 is SGHNT, CDR2 YYREEE, per germline (reference sequence). The CDR3 sequence is 14 residues long. V lost 4 bases and J lost 5, with 16 bases in between. This CDR3 reads CASSPGLGENEQYF. The CDR3 bases are TGTGCCAGCAGCCCGGGACTGGGAGAGAACGAGCAGTACTTC.

V usage is TRBV27 and J usage is TRBJ2-3; 8 bases fit TRBD1. The germline CDR1 and CDR2 sequences are MNHEY and SMNVEV (reference sequence). J was trimmed by 1 base and V by 5 bases; bases with no gene match: 17. This CDR3 is 19 amino acids long. CDR3 region: CASSPWGWGRGHGTDTQYF. The CDR3 DNA reads as TGTGCCAGCAGTCCCTGGGGATGGGGCAGGGGGCATGGCACAGATACGCAGTATTTT.

The V and J genes are TRBV4-1 and TRBJ1-4; D is uncertain. Trimming left V 5 bases short and J 5 bases short, with 12 bases between. CDR1 and CDR2 from the germline V gene are MGHRA and YSYEKL. The length of the CDR3 is 14 residues. The CDR3 loop reads CASSVPGLNEKLFF. The CDR3 DNA reads as TGCGCCAGCAGCGTTCCAGGACTAAATGAAAAACTGTTTTTT.

The chain combines TRBV7-2 with TRBJ2-7, with 8 bases aligning to TRBD1. From germline, CDR1 is SGHTA and CDR2 FQGNSA. V lost 6 bases to trimming and J lost 6 bases; unmatched junction nucleotides: 7. This CDR3 is 13 amino acids long. CDR3 protein: CASRTRTGSEQYF. The CDR3 nucleotides are TGTGCCAGCAGAACCCGGACAGGGAGCGAGCAGTACTTC.

The chain uses TRBV18 and TRBJ2-7, with 12 positions matching TRBD2. The CDR3 consists of 18 residues. Trimming removed 2 bases from V and 1 base from J; junction bases left unmatched: 9. Per germline, CDR1 KGHSH and CDR2 LQKENI. CDR3 nucleotides: TGTGCCAGCTCACCAGCCGGACTAGCGGGACCCGCATCCTACGAGCAGTACTTC. Encoded protein: CASSPAGLAGPASYEQYF.

The chain combines TRBV2 with TRBJ2-3; the match to TRBD2 covers 8 bases. Germline CDR1 SNHLY, CDR2 FYNNEI. V dropped 11 bases and J dropped 0; count of bases not matched to a gene: 7. This CDR3 has 14 amino acids. CDR3 sequence reads: CASSRGGSTDTQYF. The CDR3 DNA follows: TGTGCCTCGTCCCGGGGGGGAAGCACAGATACGCAGTATTTT.

The CDR3 region is CASSGTAINYGYTF. The DNA for the CDR3 is TGTGCCAGTAGCGGGACAGCGATTAACTATGGCTACACCTTC. The gene calls are TRBV19 and TRBJ1-2; 7 bases fit TRBD1. The CDR3 length is 14 residues. In germline, CDR1 is LNHDA, CDR2 SQIVND (reference sequence). The V and J ends lost 6 bases and 1 base, in that order; junction bases with no gene match: 5.

V gene TRBV4-1 combines with J gene TRBJ2-1; 10 positions agree with TRBD1. The CDR3 runs 16 residues. Germline V CDR1 and CDR2: MGHRA, YSYEKL. The V gene end was trimmed by 1 base and the J gene end by 9 bases; junction bases not matched to a gene: 9. In nucleotides, the CDR3 is TGCGCCAGCAGCCAAGGGGGGGGACAGGGGTTAGGTGAGCAGTTCTTC. This sequence encodes CASSQGGGQGLGEQFF.

The V gene is TRBV19, the J gene TRBJ1-2; maybe TRBD1 (5 bases). This CDR3 has 15 residues. The V end lost 1 base, the J end lost 5 bases, and 14 bases lay between the germline ends. Per germline, CDR1 LNHDA and CDR2 SQIVND (reference sequence). In DNA, the CDR3 is TGTGCCAGTAGTATAGTAGGGGCAGGGCCTTATGGCTACACCTTC. It codes for CASSIVGAGPYGYTF.

The rearrangement joins TRBV6-5 to TRBJ1-4; TRBD1 matches 9 bases. Looked up from germline, CDR1 is MNHEY and CDR2 is SVGAGI. This CDR3 is 14 amino acids long. V was pared by 6 bases and J by 8 bases, with 7 bases of the junction left unmatched. CDR3 in DNA: TGTGCCAGCAGCGCAACAGGGGGCAGGGAAAAACTGTTTTTT. Residues: CASSATGGREKLFF.

The V call is TRBV7-2, the J call TRBJ2-3; TRBD1 might be the D (6 bases). Trimming pared 2 bases from V and 2 bases from J, leaving 8 bases between. The CDR3 has 14 residues. Germline values: CDR1 SGHTA, CDR2 FQGNSA. CDR3 amino acids: CASSLYRATDTQYF. CDR3 DNA sequence: TGTGCCAGCAGCTTATACAGGGCCACAGATACGCAGTATTTT.

The chain is built from TRBV4-3 and TRBJ2-1; tentatively, D is TRBD1 (6 bases). CDR3 length equals 21 residues. CDR1 is LGHNA, CDR2 YSLEER, per germline. V was pared by 2 bases and J by 0 bases, with 26 bases between. CDR3 coding DNA: TGCGCCAGCAGCCAATTACTGGGTTCCAGGGGCGGGCAAAGCTCCTACAATGAGCAGTTCTTC. It is translated as CASSQLLGSRGGQSSYNEQFF.